This paragraph covers one T cell receptor (beta chain) sequence. The data were taken from a study of blood T cell repertoires in COVID-19. For the study at large: Specimens from acute and convalescent COVID-19 originated in the United States, Italy and Spain.

V was shortened by 8 bases and J by 3 bases, with 19 bases between the two germline ends. CDR1 is MNHEY and CDR2 is SMNVEV in the germline V gene (reference sequence). The CDR3 loop spans 15 amino acids. As processed by the authors: Reference gene primer amplification in the assay estimated nucleated cell counts. The repertoire was sequenced with immunoSEQ multiplex PCR; TCRdb's copy has only in-frame clones and lacks some. V and J calls and clone size are copied from that table; D and trimming were computed from the DNA. The sample records 200,000 to 300,000 clones, 75% to 85% being singletons. The chain joins TRBV27 to TRBJ1-2; no clear D. What was sequenced was peripheral blood. The source is a man aged 40-55 years who had recovered from COVID-19. CDR3 nucleotide sequence: TGTGCCAGCGGAAAAGCGGCGGCTACAGACTATGGCTACACCTTC. Its translation: CASGKAAATDYGYTF.